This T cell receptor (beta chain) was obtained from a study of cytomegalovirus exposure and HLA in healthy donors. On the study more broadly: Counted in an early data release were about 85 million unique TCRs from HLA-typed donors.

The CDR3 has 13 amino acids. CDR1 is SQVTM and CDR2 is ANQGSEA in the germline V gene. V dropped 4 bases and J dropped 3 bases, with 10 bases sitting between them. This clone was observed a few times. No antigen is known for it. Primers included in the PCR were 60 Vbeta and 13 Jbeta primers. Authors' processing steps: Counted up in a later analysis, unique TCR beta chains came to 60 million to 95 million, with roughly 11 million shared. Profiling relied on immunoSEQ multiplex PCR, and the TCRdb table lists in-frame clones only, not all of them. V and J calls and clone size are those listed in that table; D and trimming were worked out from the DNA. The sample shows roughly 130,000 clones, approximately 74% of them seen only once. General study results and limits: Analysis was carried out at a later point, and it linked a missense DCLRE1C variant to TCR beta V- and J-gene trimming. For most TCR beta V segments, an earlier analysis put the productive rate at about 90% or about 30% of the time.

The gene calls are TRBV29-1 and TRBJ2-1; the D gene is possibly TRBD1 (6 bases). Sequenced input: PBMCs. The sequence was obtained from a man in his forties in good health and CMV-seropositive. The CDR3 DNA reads TGCAGCGTTGCGGGACACAGCTACAATGAGCAGTTCTTC. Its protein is CSVAGHSYNEQFF.